These T cell receptor beta chains were read from a single sample in a study of blood T cell repertoires in COVID-19. Data came from immunoSEQ multiplex PCR; TCRdb stores just in-frame clones and leaves some out. The sample includes 15,000 to 20,000 clones, almost 85% seen only once; the top ten take around 60%. Input material: peripheral blood. Receptor source: a man older than 75 with acute or convalescent COVID-19. Each CDR3 is given with its conserved first and last residue. The D gene is left open where the match is weak. Clone size is stated in some rows and not others, as once, few, many or a class when expanded.

j_call d_call clone_size v_call cdr3_aa cdr3_nt
TRBJ2-1 TRBD1 NA TRBV25-1 CASSGQGGRNEQFF TGTGCCAGCTCCGGACAGGGAGGAAGAAATGAGCAGTTCTTC
TRBJ2-7 TRBD1 NA TRBV7-2 CASSSPGTGGYEQYF TGTGCCAGCAGCTCCCCCGGGACAGGGGGGTACGAGCAGTACTTC
TRBJ1-5 NA NA TRBV28 CASSLWGDGGGQPQHF TGTGCCAGCAGTTTATGGGGAGACGGGGGAGGTCAGCCCCAGCATTTT
TRBJ2-5 TRBD1 NA TRBV28 CASSFSRGRETQYF TGTGCCAGCAGTTTTTCCAGGGGGCGAGAGACCCAGTACTTC
TRBJ2-7 NA NA TRBV28 CASSQTGTLTYEQYF TGTGCCAGCAGCCAAACCGGGACACTAACCTACGAGCAGTACTTC
TRBJ1-2 TRBD1 once TRBV24-1 CAIEGTGTYGYTF TGTGCCATCGAAGGGACAGGGACCTATGGCTACACCTTC
TRBJ1-6 NA NA TRBV3-1/TRBV3-2 CASSQREGSNSPLHF TGTGCCAGCAGCCAAAGGGAGGGCTCCAATTCACCCCTCCACTTT
TRBJ1-3 TRBD1 NA TRBV7-9 CASSPPTGLAGNTIYF TGTGCCAGCAGCCCACCGACAGGGTTGGCTGGAAACACCATATATTTT
TRBJ2-1 TRBD1 once TRBV7-9 CASSPGQGFDEQFF TGTGCCAGCAGCCCTGGACAGGGCTTCGATGAGCAGTTCTTC
TRBJ2-3 TRBD1 NA TRBV30 CAWSLTGFADTQYF TGTGCCTGGAGCTTGACAGGGTTCGCAGATACGCAGTATTTT
TRBJ2-3 TRBD2 once TRBV6-5 CASSRAGGRVDTQYF TGTGCCAGCAGCCGGGCGGGGGGCCGGGTAGATACGCAGTATTTT
TRBJ1-1 NA NA TRBV20-1 CSARDYSEAFF TGCAGTGCTAGAGATTATTCTGAAGCTTTCTTT
TRBJ2-6 NA NA TRBV7-2 CASSWNRRSGANVLTF TGTGCCAGCAGCTGGAACAGGCGCTCTGGGGCCAACGTCCTGACTTTC
TRBJ2-7 TRBD1 NA TRBV5-1 CASGPGDRVYEQYF TGCGCCAGCGGGCCCGGGGACAGGGTCTACGAGCAGTACTTC
TRBJ1-4 TRBD1 NA TRBV3-1/TRBV3-2 CASSQPGQNEKLFF TGTGCCAGCAGCCAACCGGGACAGAATGAAAAACTGTTTTTT
TRBJ1-4 NA NA TRBV24-1 CATSDRGLQGEKLFF TGTGCCACCAGTGATCGCGGACTCCAGGGGGAAAAACTGTTTTTT
TRBJ1-1 NA NA TRBV28 CASSYREAFF TGTGCCAGCAGTTACAGGGAAGCTTTCTTT
TRBJ1-3 TRBD1 NA TRBV2 CASSGDRAGGNTIYF TGTGCCAGCAGTGGGGACAGGGCGGGAGGAAACACCATATATTTT
TRBJ2-7 NA NA TRBV15 CATSRERVSYEQYF TGTGCCACCAGCAGAGAACGGGTTTCCTACGAGCAGTACTTC
TRBJ1-4 NA few TRBV15 CATSIPTGNEKLFF TGTGCCACCAGCATTCCTACGGGGAATGAAAAACTGTTTTTT
TRBJ1-4 TRBD1 NA TRBV15 CATSRSPRGLATNEKLFF TGTGCCACCAGCAGATCCCCGAGGGGGCTAGCAACTAATGAAAAACTGTTTTTT
TRBJ1-1 TRBD1 once TRBV27 CASMSRQGWSEAFF TGTGCCAGCATGTCCAGACAGGGCTGGTCTGAAGCTTTCTTT
TRBJ1-1 NA NA TRBV27 CASSLKPGNTEAFF TGTGCCAGCAGTTTAAAACCAGGGAACACTGAAGCTTTCTTT
TRBJ2-7 NA NA TRBV11-2 CASSFDRSSYEQYF TGTGCCAGCAGCTTTGACAGGAGCTCCTACGAGCAGTACTTC
TRBJ1-2 NA NA TRBV28 CASSFGRHGYTF TGTGCCAGCAGTTTTGGCAGGCATGGCTACACCTTC
TRBJ1-3 NA NA TRBV21-1 CASSKERVDRASGNTIYF TGTGCCAGCAGCAAAGAGAGGGTCGACAGGGCGTCAGGAAACACCATATATTTT
TRBJ2-7 NA NA TRBV5-6 CASSRRRDYEQYF TGTGCCAGCAGCCGACGCAGGGACTACGAGCAGTACTTC
TRBJ1-5 NA NA TRBV6-1 CASSETQGPTQPQHF TGTGCCAGCAGTGAAACCCAGGGCCCGACTCAGCCCCAGCATTTT
TRBJ2-7 TRBD1 NA TRBV20-1 CSASWGQGLYEQYF TGCAGTGCTAGTTGGGGACAGGGTTTGTACGAGCAGTACTTC
TRBJ2-5 NA NA TRBV2 CASSAQGQGETQYF TGTGCCAGCTCAGCCCAGGGTCAGGGGGAGACCCAGTACTTC
TRBJ1-2 TRBD1 NA TRBV6-1 CASSEALGQGYGYTF TGTGCCAGCAGTGAAGCGTTAGGACAGGGCTATGGCTACACCTTC
TRBJ1-5 NA NA TRBV6-2/TRBV6-3 CASSYSAVNQPQHF TGTGCCAGCAGTTACTCGGCAGTAAATCAGCCCCAGCATTTT
TRBJ1-4 NA NA TRBV7-2 CASSSRVGADEKLFF TGTGCCAGCAGCTCCCGGGTGGGGGCAGATGAAAAACTGTTTTTT
TRBJ2-2 NA NA TRBV9 CASSVSTGPNTGELFF TGTGCCAGCAGCGTTTCGACAGGTCCCAACACCGGGGAGCTGTTTTTT
TRBJ2-5 NA NA TRBV5-6 CASSFSVWERETQYF TGTGCCAGCAGCTTTAGCGTATGGGAACGAGAGACCCAGTACTTC
TRBJ1-1 NA NA TRBV7-2 CASSLNRDAWAFF TGTGCCAGCAGCCTAAACAGGGACGCGTGGGCTTTCTTT
TRBJ1-2 TRBD1 NA TRBV27 CASREGQLYGYTF TGTGCCAGCAGGGAGGGACAGCTCTATGGCTACACCTTC
TRBJ1-1 NA NA TRBV7-2 CASSVRQSRSEAFF TGTGCCAGCAGCGTACGACAGAGTAGATCTGAAGCTTTCTTT
TRBJ1-2 NA NA TRBV5-4 CASSWVILRGAHNYGYTF TGTGCCAGCAGCTGGGTAATCTTACGGGGGGCCCATAACTATGGCTACACCTTC
TRBJ2-3 NA NA TRBV19 CASSIAGGRGRSTDTQYF TGTGCCAGTAGTATCGCGGGCGGACGAGGAAGAAGCACAGATACGCAGTATTTT
TRBJ2-3 NA NA TRBV11-2 CASSLELRGSTDTQYF TGTGCCAGCAGCTTAGAACTAAGGGGCTCCACAGATACGCAGTATTTT
TRBJ2-1 TRBD2 NA TRBV5-1 CASSYSGGANNEQFF TGCGCCAGCAGCTATAGCGGGGGGGCGAACAATGAGCAGTTCTTC
TRBJ1-1 NA NA TRBV6-4 CASSLNRDTEAFF TGTGCCAGCAGCCTAAACAGGGACACTGAAGCTTTCTTT
TRBJ2-7 TRBD2 NA TRBV30 CAWTQTFSGLPYF TGTGCCTGGACCCAAACCTTCTCGGGACTACCGTACTTC
TRBJ1-1 NA NA TRBV9 CASSVGGDTEAFF TGTGCCAGCAGCGTAGGGGGAGACACTGAAGCTTTCTTT
TRBJ1-6 NA NA TRBV5-8 CASSLEGIPPPLHF TGTGCCAGCAGCTTGGAGGGGATTCCGCCTCCCCTCCACTTT
TRBJ2-5 TRBD2 NA TRBV7-9 CASSSLAGGRETQYF TGTGCCAGCAGCTCTCTAGCGGGGGGGCGGGAGACCCAGTACTTC
TRBJ2-2 TRBD2 NA TRBV4-2 CASSKAGETNTGELFF TGTGCCAGCAGCAAAGCGGGGGAGACGAACACCGGGGAGCTGTTTTTT
TRBJ2-5 TRBD2 NA TRBV4-1 CASSQVAQGLAGAETQYF TGCGCCAGCAGCCAAGTCGCCCAGGGACTAGCGGGGGCAGAGACCCAGTACTTC